This T cell receptor beta chain comes out of a study of shared clonotypes between healthy human individuals. Once extracted for a subset, genomic DNA was divided evenly among several immunoSEQ plates. As processed by the authors: Junction-only immunoSEQ data arrived without quality scores, meaning filtering differed. Libraries were prepared by immunoSEQ multiplex PCR; TCRdb keeps only in-frame clonotypes and omits some of them. The D gene and trimming were derived from the DNA, and the V and J assignments and clone size from that table. This table has 2 million to 3 million clones, over 85% appearing once. CDR3 size: 15 residues. Germline CDR1 MNHNS, CDR2 SASEGT. V lost 6 bases, J lost 4 bases, and 7 bases stayed unmatched.

This sequence joins TRBV6-1 and TRBJ2-7; TRBD2 agrees at 12 bases. Source material: naive CD4+ T cells sorted from blood. Subset of the sample: CD45RA+ positively selected. The sequence was obtained from a young man in good health. DNA of the CDR3: TGTGCCAGCAGCGCTCTAGCGGGAGGGGGATACGAGCAGTACTTC. Translation: CASSALAGGGYEQYF.